These T cell receptor beta chains were read from a single sample in a study of control samples from healthy donors and cancer patients. Measured with immunoSEQ multiplex PCR; TCRdb has only the in-frame clones, and not every one. This sample contains around 190,000 clones. Sequencing was done on a sample of blood. All receptors derive from a woman between 25 and 40 years old in good health. The CDR3 runs from the conserved cysteine through the conserved F or W. Each record gives: V gene, CDR3 length, CDR3 protein.

>TRBV6-4|16
CASSDEAGGSTDTQYF
>TRBV7-2|15
CASSLFGMGAEEQYF
>TRBV5-1|14
CASSSGTDSSEQYF
>TRBV7-9|12
CASSSKSHGYTF
>TRBV19|15
CASSSFRGGNTEAFF
>TRBV29-1|14
CSAEGQGITDTQYF
>TRBV6-5|16
CASSSRPGTGDSPLHF
>TRBV5-4|12
CAVVRSFNEQFF
>TRBV5-1|18
CASSLGTTSGGLYNEQFF
>TRBV7-2|19
CASSPLLLAGDASTDTQYF
>TRBV7-2|16
CASSPNPGLDRETQYF
>TRBV2|15
CASRDRGGPNQPQHF
>TRBV12-3/TRBV12-4|10
CASKRNTQYF
>TRBV19|14
CASADPPRGNTIYF
>TRBV7-2|12
CASSFRTGELFF
>TRBV6-6|14
CASSRQGGNQPQHF
>TRBV3-1/TRBV3-2|16
CASSQTSGGWADTQYF
>TRBV5-1|16
CASSLAWTGPTGELFF
>TRBV4-2|15
CASSQPGRHTGELFF
>TRBV5-1|13
CASSGGETDTQYF
>TRBV4-2|17
CASSQVFGDPSNQPQHF
>TRBV30|14
CAWSAQVSNQPQHF
>TRBV9|15
CASSTPGARGNTIYF
>TRBV6-1|17
CASSDPTAGGLKNIQYF
>TRBV7-9|13
CASSLVGSPPLHF
>TRBV6-5|11
CASSYGGEQYF
>TRBV27|13
CASSFGQGYGYTF
>TRBV4-1|14
CASSQFLSGNTIYF
>TRBV25-1|14
CASSETGAYTEAFF
>TRBV7-2|14
CASSLEGNTGELFF
>TRBV7-2|15
CASSVGGGHYNEQFF
>TRBV7-9|15
CASSRTRDSLDTQYF
>TRBV7-2|13
CASSADGNQPQHF
>TRBV4-1|15
CASSQENDRRNGYTF
>TRBV5-1|14
CASSFGTVTGELFF
>TRBV28|18
CASSFFTGGIYSNQPQHF
>TRBV3-1/TRBV3-2|22
CASSQETRGASRREGHTGELFF
>TRBV5-4|14
CASSSQTGRTEAFF
>TRBV28|13
CASSLAGAGEAFF
>TRBV29-1|14
CSVDRGGVPGELFF
>TRBV19|13
CASSMREYNEQFF
>TRBV7-9|13
CASSFGQGGGYTF
>TRBV4-2|15
CASSLNQDSTDTQYF
>TRBV7-2|18
CASSLAIFRPGQGYGYTF
>TRBV2|14
CASVGAVRNTEAFF
>TRBV27|14
CASRVTGSYYGYTF
>TRBV11-2|17
CASSSFDRPNSGNTIYF
>TRBV27|11
CASKARNIQYF
>TRBV7-9|13
CASSLASHEKLFF
>TRBV6-6|11
CASSLTEEAFF
>TRBV4-1|17
CASSKSTGTSGQETQYF
>TRBV11-2|16
CASSSPRTGKPGELFF
>TRBV13|14
CASRDRTAAHYYTF
>TRBV10-3|14
CAISVDSLNTEAFF